The clone carrying this T cell receptor beta chain was counted a few times. The antigen is undetermined. This specimen comes from a study of beta chain features in type 1 diabetes. Broader study findings: Moderate yet significant TCRB CDR3 shortening was seen in Type 1 diabetes patients in all four CD4+ subsets.

The CDR3 has 15 amino acids. Germline CDR1 reads LGHNA; CDR2 reads YNFKEQ. The V segment lost 4 bases and the J segment 6 bases; nucleotides outside the gene matches: 11. Expressed TCRB transcripts were sequenced because the entire RNA isolate underwent reverse transcription. Clones were sequenced by immunoSEQ multiplex PCR, and TCRdb holds only the in-frame ones, with some missing. The data show about 280,000 clones, approximately 15% seen once. The sequenced material came from naive CD4+ T cells from blood. The genes are TRBV4-2 and TRBJ2-5, with 7 bases aligning to TRBD2. The sequence came from a man aged 18-30 years with type 1 diabetes. The CDR3 DNA is TGTGCCAGCAGCCCCGGGACTAAGGGTACGCAGACCCAGTACTTC. This sequence encodes CASSPGTKGTQTQYF.